Listed below are T cell receptor beta chains from one sample, sequenced in a study of neoadjuvant anti-PD-1 for oral cavity cancer. Using immunoSEQ multiplex PCR, the repertoire was profiled, and TCRdb retains in-frame clones only, with some absent. This sample has 80,000 to 95,000 clones, with approximately 80% found just once. This material consisted of PBMCs, taken before nivolumab (anti-PD-1) treatment. The receptors stem from a person aged 35-80 years with oral cavity squamous cell carcinoma. Each CDR3 is given with its conserved first and last residue. D genes are given only for firm matches. Clone sizes are given selectively: once, few, many, or a class where the clone is expanded.

CDR3 DNA: TGTGCCAGCAGTGAAGGGACAACGAACACTGAAGCTTTCTTT
CDR3 protein: CASSEGTTNTEAFF
J gene: TRBJ1-1
clone size: NA
D gene: NA
V gene: TRBV6-1

CDR3 DNA: TGTGCCAGCAGACCTGACAGTTTCCCTTTCTTT
CDR3 protein: CASRPDSFPFF
J gene: TRBJ1-1
clone size: few
D gene: NA
V gene: TRBV7-9

CDR3 DNA: TGTGCCAGCTCTACACAGGGACCCGGGGAGCTGTTTTTT
CDR3 protein: CASSTQGPGELFF
J gene: TRBJ2-2
clone size: NA
D gene: NA
V gene: TRBV18

CDR3 DNA: TGTGCCTGGGGAACAGGGAATGGTGAAGCTTTCTTT
CDR3 protein: CAWGTGNGEAFF
J gene: TRBJ1-1
clone size: few
D gene: NA
V gene: TRBV30

CDR3 DNA: TGTGCCAGTGGGGAAGCAGTCAATCAGCCCCAGCATTTT
CDR3 protein: CASGEAVNQPQHF
J gene: TRBJ1-5
clone size: NA
D gene: NA
V gene: TRBV6-5

CDR3 DNA: TGTGCCAGCAGCGCAGGACAGGGGCGGCCTGAAGCTTTCTTT
CDR3 protein: CASSAGQGRPEAFF
J gene: TRBJ1-1
clone size: NA
D gene: TRBD1
V gene: TRBV9

CDR3 DNA: TGTGCCTGGGACTACAGGGGGCAAGCTTTCTTT
CDR3 protein: CAWDYRGQAFF
J gene: TRBJ1-1
clone size: few
D gene: TRBD1
V gene: TRBV30

CDR3 DNA: TGTGCCTGGTCCGGGCAGCTCGGCACCGGGGAGCTGTTTTTT
CDR3 protein: CAWSGQLGTGELFF
J gene: TRBJ2-2
clone size: few
D gene: NA
V gene: TRBV30

CDR3 DNA: TGTGCCAGCAGCGTCTTCCAGTATTTAGCGGGAGGGAATGAGCAGTTCTTC
CDR3 protein: CASSVFQYLAGGNEQFF
J gene: TRBJ2-1
clone size: NA
D gene: TRBD2
V gene: TRBV9

CDR3 DNA: TGTGCCAGCAGCTTTGGACCCCCTAGGGGCAATGAGCAGTTCTTC
CDR3 protein: CASSFGPPRGNEQFF
J gene: TRBJ2-1
clone size: NA
D gene: NA
V gene: TRBV5-8

CDR3 DNA: TGTGCCAGCAAGACAGGGAGTAATTATGATGAGCAGTTCTTC
CDR3 protein: CASKTGSNYDEQFF
J gene: TRBJ2-1
clone size: NA
D gene: TRBD1
V gene: TRBV2

CDR3 DNA: TGTGCCAGCAGGGATTGGACAGGGGGATATGAAAAACTGTTTTTT
CDR3 protein: CASRDWTGGYEKLFF
J gene: TRBJ1-4
clone size: NA
D gene: TRBD1
V gene: TRBV6-5

CDR3 DNA: TGCGCCAGCAGCTTGGATCCGGACAGGGTGGACACCGGGGAGCTGTTTTTT
CDR3 protein: CASSLDPDRVDTGELFF
J gene: TRBJ2-2
clone size: NA
D gene: TRBD1
V gene: TRBV5-1

CDR3 DNA: TGTGCCAGCGTTGGGCTGTTGGAGGAGACCCAGTACTTC
CDR3 protein: CASVGLLEETQYF
J gene: TRBJ2-5
clone size: NA
D gene: NA
V gene: TRBV11-2

CDR3 DNA: TGTGCCAGCAGCTTGGTGGGGGCGGGGAACACTGAAGCTTTCTTT
CDR3 protein: CASSLVGAGNTEAFF
J gene: TRBJ1-1
clone size: NA
D gene: NA
V gene: TRBV5-4

CDR3 DNA: TGTGCCAGCAGCTTGCGGCCGGGACAGGGAAGCTACGAGCAGTACTTC
CDR3 protein: CASSLRPGQGSYEQYF
J gene: TRBJ2-7
clone size: NA
D gene: TRBD1
V gene: TRBV5-6

CDR3 DNA: TGTGCCAGCAGACAGGGTAGAGGATCGTATGGCTACACCTTC
CDR3 protein: CASRQGRGSYGYTF
J gene: TRBJ1-2
clone size: once
D gene: NA
V gene: TRBV28

CDR3 DNA: TGCGCCAGCAGCCAAATACAGGGGGGCACCGGGGAGCTGTTTTTT
CDR3 protein: CASSQIQGGTGELFF
J gene: TRBJ2-2
clone size: NA
D gene: TRBD1
V gene: TRBV4-1

CDR3 DNA: TGTGCCACCAGCAGAGGCAGGGGGAACTCTGGAAACACCATATATTTT
CDR3 protein: CATSRGRGNSGNTIYF
J gene: TRBJ1-3
clone size: NA
D gene: TRBD1
V gene: TRBV15

CDR3 DNA: TGTGCCAGCAGCTTCCGGCTTCCCGGGGAGCTGTTTTTT
CDR3 protein: CASSFRLPGELFF
J gene: TRBJ2-2
clone size: NA
D gene: NA
V gene: TRBV5-8

CDR3 DNA: TGTGCCAGCAGCCCGACTAGCGGGAGCTACAATGAGCAGTTCTTC
CDR3 protein: CASSPTSGSYNEQFF
J gene: TRBJ2-1
clone size: once
D gene: TRBD2
V gene: TRBV7-3

CDR3 DNA: TGTGCCTGGACCAGGACAGGGATTTCCGCAGATACGCAGTATTTT
CDR3 protein: CAWTRTGISADTQYF
J gene: TRBJ2-3
clone size: NA
D gene: TRBD1
V gene: TRBV30

CDR3 DNA: TGCGCCAGCAGCTTGGCAGGTACCTACGAGCAGTACTTC
CDR3 protein: CASSLAGTYEQYF
J gene: TRBJ2-7
clone size: NA
D gene: NA
V gene: TRBV5-1

CDR3 DNA: TGTGCCAGCAGCTCTGGGACAGGGGGGAATGAAAAACTGTTTTTT
CDR3 protein: CASSSGTGGNEKLFF
J gene: TRBJ1-4
clone size: NA
D gene: TRBD1
V gene: TRBV7-9

CDR3 DNA: TGTGCCAGCAGCACCCAGGGACGGGATGCTTTCTTT
CDR3 protein: CASSTQGRDAFF
J gene: TRBJ1-1
clone size: NA
D gene: NA
V gene: TRBV7-6

CDR3 DNA: TGTGCCAGCAGCTCCGGACTAGCGGGAGTTGTCACCGGGGAGCTGTTTTTT
CDR3 protein: CASSSGLAGVVTGELFF
J gene: TRBJ2-2
clone size: NA
D gene: TRBD2
V gene: TRBV11-3

CDR3 DNA: TGTGCCACCAGCAGGGACTCTATAAACACCGGGGAGCTGTTTTTT
CDR3 protein: CATSRDSINTGELFF
J gene: TRBJ2-2
clone size: NA
D gene: NA
V gene: TRBV15

CDR3 DNA: TGCGCCAGCAGCTTGGAAGGGTTTCAGCCCCAGCATTTT
CDR3 protein: CASSLEGFQPQHF
J gene: TRBJ1-5
clone size: NA
D gene: NA
V gene: TRBV5-1

CDR3 DNA: TGTGCCAGCAGCTTAGAGGGACAGGGGAGCTACGAGCAGTACTTC
CDR3 protein: CASSLEGQGSYEQYF
J gene: TRBJ2-7
clone size: NA
D gene: TRBD1
V gene: TRBV7-9

CDR3 DNA: TGTGCCAGCACTAGGGAGAACACTGAAGCTTTCTTT
CDR3 protein: CASTRENTEAFF
J gene: TRBJ1-1
clone size: NA
D gene: NA
V gene: TRBV2

CDR3 DNA: TGTGCCATCAGTTTCCAGGGATTGAACACCGGGGAGCTGTTTTTT
CDR3 protein: CAISFQGLNTGELFF
J gene: TRBJ2-2
clone size: NA
D gene: NA
V gene: TRBV10-3

CDR3 DNA: TGCGCCAGCAGCTTGGAACCGGGCGCGGGGTCCTACAATGAGCAGTTCTTC
CDR3 protein: CASSLEPGAGSYNEQFF
J gene: TRBJ2-1
clone size: NA
D gene: NA
V gene: TRBV5-1

CDR3 DNA: TGTGCCAGCAGCGACAGGGGGCGCACCGGGGAGCTGTTTTTT
CDR3 protein: CASSDRGRTGELFF
J gene: TRBJ2-2
clone size: NA
D gene: TRBD1
V gene: TRBV5-4

CDR3 DNA: TGTGCCAGCACCGGGGCCGCCTCTGGAAACACCATATATTTT
CDR3 protein: CASTGAASGNTIYF
J gene: TRBJ1-3
clone size: NA
D gene: NA
V gene: TRBV6-1

CDR3 DNA: TGTGCCAGCAGTCCTAGGGCAGTCTCCTACGAGCAGTACTTC
CDR3 protein: CASSPRAVSYEQYF
J gene: TRBJ2-7
clone size: NA
D gene: NA
V gene: TRBV27

CDR3 DNA: TGCGCCAGCAGCTTACCGGGACTCATATACACCGGGGAGCTGTTTTTT
CDR3 protein: CASSLPGLIYTGELFF
J gene: TRBJ2-2
clone size: NA
D gene: NA
V gene: TRBV5-1

CDR3 DNA: TGTGCCAGCAGGCCCACAGGGGGGGCTAATGAAAAACTGTTTTTT
CDR3 protein: CASRPTGGANEKLFF
J gene: TRBJ1-4
clone size: NA
D gene: TRBD1
V gene: TRBV28

CDR3 DNA: TGTGCCAGCAGCCAAGATTTCGATGGGCGGGACGTGTATTTT
CDR3 protein: CASSQDFDGRDVYF
J gene: TRBJ2-3
clone size: NA
D gene: NA
V gene: TRBV14

CDR3 DNA: TGTGCCACCAGGGGGGATATGAACACTGAAGCTTTCTTT
CDR3 protein: CATRGDMNTEAFF
J gene: TRBJ1-1
clone size: NA
D gene: TRBD1
V gene: TRBV10-3

CDR3 DNA: TGTGCCAGCAGCTCAACAGGGGAGCGTGGCTACACCTTC
CDR3 protein: CASSSTGERGYTF
J gene: TRBJ1-2
clone size: NA
D gene: TRBD1
V gene: TRBV7-2

CDR3 DNA: TGTGCCAGCAGTTCCCAGGGGTTCTCCTACGAGCAGTACTTC
CDR3 protein: CASSSQGFSYEQYF
J gene: TRBJ2-7
clone size: NA
D gene: NA
V gene: TRBV27

CDR3 DNA: TGCAGCGTTGATACAGGGTCGAACTCTGGGGCCAACGTCCTGACTTTC
CDR3 protein: CSVDTGSNSGANVLTF
J gene: TRBJ2-6
clone size: NA
D gene: NA
V gene: TRBV29-1

CDR3 DNA: TGTGCCAGCAGCCCAGGGAACTACAATGAGCAGTTCTTC
CDR3 protein: CASSPGNYNEQFF
J gene: TRBJ2-1
clone size: NA
D gene: NA
V gene: TRBV2

CDR3 DNA: TGTGCCAGTAGCGCCCCCGGGACTGCTACCTATGGCTACACCTTC
CDR3 protein: CASSAPGTATYGYTF
J gene: TRBJ1-2
clone size: NA
D gene: NA
V gene: TRBV19

CDR3 DNA: TGCGCCAGCAGGGACCGGGACAGCAATAACTATGGCTACACCTTC
CDR3 protein: CASRDRDSNNYGYTF
J gene: TRBJ1-2
clone size: NA
D gene: TRBD1
V gene: TRBV5-1

CDR3 DNA: TGTGCCAGCAGTTTAGCCATGGGGGGGAATCAGCCCCAGCATTTT
CDR3 protein: CASSLAMGGNQPQHF
J gene: TRBJ1-5
clone size: NA
D gene: NA
V gene: TRBV28

CDR3 DNA: TGTGCCTGGAGGGGTGACAGGGTTATGAACACTGAAGCTTTCTTT
CDR3 protein: CAWRGDRVMNTEAFF
J gene: TRBJ1-1
clone size: NA
D gene: TRBD1
V gene: TRBV30

CDR3 DNA: TGTGCCAGTAGACCGGACAGGACCCGCTCTGGGGCCAACGTCCTGACTTTC
CDR3 protein: CASRPDRTRSGANVLTF
J gene: TRBJ2-6
clone size: NA
D gene: TRBD1
V gene: TRBV19

CDR3 DNA: TGCGCCAGCAGCTTGGAAGGACAGAGCAATCAGCCCCAGCATTTT
CDR3 protein: CASSLEGQSNQPQHF
J gene: TRBJ1-5
clone size: few
D gene: NA
V gene: TRBV5-1

CDR3 DNA: TGTGCCAGCAGTTCTAGCGGGAGAGTCGTTTTTAGCGGGGAGCTGTTTTTT
CDR3 protein: CASSSSGRVVFSGELFF
J gene: TRBJ2-2
clone size: NA
D gene: TRBD2
V gene: TRBV27

CDR3 DNA: TGTGCCAGCAGTCCACCCAGGGACAGGGGTGATGCTTTCTTT
CDR3 protein: CASSPPRDRGDAFF
J gene: TRBJ1-1
clone size: NA
D gene: TRBD1
V gene: TRBV6-5